What follows is one T cell receptor beta chain and its context. TCRdb re-called the RACE reads through MiXCR, storing one row per CDR3 protein. Of roughly 100,000 distinct CDR3 sequences listed, less than 40% are singletons. Noted time point: patch test 3, about 24 weeks after DPC sensitization. Indicated treatment: therapeutic diphenylcyclopropenone sensitization with weekly scalp DPC. Whole blood, unfractionated, served as the material for total RNA extraction. The sample comes from a study of human T cells and chemical hapten exposure. About the study: 2% DPC applied to an approximately 2 cm by approximately 2 cm arm area sensitized donors. Patch tests applied 0.01% DPC to the upper back, read at 6 days.

The CDR3 contains 14 residues. Germline assignment: CDR1 MNHNY and CDR2 SVGAGI (reference sequence). Trimming cost V 8 bases and J 1 base, with 12 bases left between them. Sequencing was performed on whole blood, taken in connection with sensitization to the hapten diphenylcyclopropenone (DPC). The chain uses TRBV6-6 and TRBJ1-5, with a weak D call TRBD1 (6 bases). The receptor comes from a man aged 35-49 years with alopecia areata. Some clones in this sample may be carry-over from other donors' samples. The CDR3 DNA reads as TGTGCCAGCTTTGGACAGTTAAGCAATCAGCCCCAGCATTTT. This codes for CASFGQLSNQPQHF.